What follows are 22 T cell receptor beta chains derived from one specimen sequenced in a study of shared clonotypes between healthy human individuals. Profiled with immunoSEQ multiplex PCR; TCRdb holds only in-frame clones, not every one. The sample has approximately 1.5 million clones, 98% seen once. The sequenced material came from naive CD4+ T cells sorted from blood. This sample's subset: CD45RA+ positively selected. All receptors derive from a young man in good health.

This chain joins TRBV18 and TRBJ1-5; tentative D call: TRBD1 (5 bases). Germline CDR1 KGHSH, CDR2 LQKENI. The CDR3 spans 19 residues. Trimming shortened V by 1 base and J by 2 bases, and 21 bases separated the two germline ends. In nucleotides, the CDR3 is TGTGCCAGCTCACCACGTGTCAGGGATCAACTACTAGGCAATCAGCCCCAGCATTTT. Translation: CASSPRVRDQLLGNQPQHF.

The genes are TRBV10-3 and TRBJ1-2; unclear D gene. V lost 10 bases to trimming and J lost 5 bases, with 20 bases between them. The CDR3 has 14 amino acids. Per the germline V gene, CDR1 is ENHRY and CDR2 is SYGVKD. The CDR3 nucleotides read TGTGCCAACATGTCACCGGGCCCAACTTATGGCTACACCTTC. Its translation is CANMSPGPTYGYTF.

This clone was seen once. The chain has TRBV5-4 and TRBJ2-3; 9 positions match TRBD2. V shed 5 bases and J 0 bases; nucleotides not matched to a gene: 7. The CDR3 is 16 residues long. Germline V lookup: CDR1 SGHNT, CDR2 YYREEE (reference sequence). For the CDR3, the DNA is TGTGCCAGCAGACTGGGGCTAGCGGGAAGCACAGATACGCAGTATTTT. It translates to CASRLGLAGSTDTQYF. The full variable domain, in which reference TRBV5-4 and TRBJ2-3 provide the parts outside the CDR3, is ETGVTQSPTHLIKTRGQQVTLRCSSQSGHNTVSWYQQALGQGPQFIFQYYREEENGRGNFPPRFSGLQFPNYSSELNVNALELDDSALYLCASRLGLAGSTDTQYFGPGTRLTVL.

The chain employs TRBV14 and TRBJ2-4, with 7 bases that match TRBD1. V shed 4 bases and J 6 bases; nucleotides not matched to a gene: 3. Per the germline V gene, CDR1 is SGHDN and CDR2 is FVKESK. The CDR3 totals 13 residues. CDR3 region: CASSLWDRNIQYF. As DNA, the CDR3 is TGTGCCAGCAGCCTATGGGACAGAAACATTCAGTACTTC.

The chain combines TRBV2 with TRBJ1-2; TRBD1 agrees at 7 bases. From germline, CDR1 is SNHLY and CDR2 FYNNEI. V gave up 1 base and J gave up 8 bases; unmatched junction bases: 4. The CDR3 spans 13 residues. The CDR3 DNA is TGTGCCAGCAGTGAAGTCAGGGGGTTAGGCTACACCTTC. This gives the protein CASSEVRGLGYTF.

DNA for the CDR3: TGTGCCAGCTCACTCTGGGAAACAATCTATGGCTACACCTTC. Translation: CASSLWETIYGYTF. V usage is TRBV18 and J usage is TRBJ1-2; D call uncertain. V was clipped by 4 bases and J by 4 bases, with 13 bases between them. The CDR3 totals 14 residues. CDR1 and CDR2 (germline): KGHSH, LQKENI.

The chain links TRBV10-3 to TRBJ2-7; D call uncertain. V was cut by 3 bases and J by 1 base, with 4 bases left in between. From germline, CDR1 is ENHRY and CDR2 SYGVKD. This CDR3 spans 12 amino acids. The CDR3 coding sequence is TGTGCCATCAGTGACGGGTCCTACGAGCAGTACTTC. This sequence encodes CAISDGSYEQYF.

This clone was seen a single time. The J gene is TRBJ2-5, the V gene TRBV9; D may be TRBD1 or TRBD2 (5 bases each). This CDR3 comprises 13 residues. Germline CDR1 SGDLS, CDR2 YYNGEE. Trimming took off 4 bases at V and 4 bases at J, with 11 bases between the two ends. CDR3 in amino acids: CASSQRGRETQYF. The CDR3 DNA reads TGTGCCAGCAGCCAGAGGGGTCGAGAGACCCAGTACTTC.

The chain uses TRBV5-1 and TRBJ2-5; D perhaps matches TRBD2 (5 bases). Per the germline V gene, CDR1 is SGHRS and CDR2 is YFSETQ. V was shortened by 0 bases and J by 5 bases, with 14 bases between the two germline ends. The CDR3 extends over 15 amino acids. In nucleotides, the CDR3 is TGCGCCAGCAGCTTGGGGAGCGGAGTGGAGGAGACCCAGTACTTC. It codes for CASSLGSGVEETQYF.

This clone appeared once. The chain combines TRBV6-5 with TRBJ1-2; possibly TRBD1 for D (6 bases). CDR1 is MNHEY and CDR2 is SVGAGI in the germline V gene. Trimming left V 10 bases short and J 7 bases short, with 19 bases between. This CDR3 has 13 residues. CDR3 sequence reads: CATEGTRTGGYTF. The CDR3, as DNA: TGTGCCACCGAAGGGACAAGGACTGGTGGCTACACCTTC.

The CDR3 bases are TGTGCCCCGCCACCCTACGAGCAGTACTTC. Its protein is CAPPPYEQYF. The rearrangement links TRBV27 to TRBJ2-7; D gene unclear. The V gene's germline CDR1 is MNHEY and CDR2 SMNVEV (reference sequence). V lost 11 bases and J lost 2, with 7 bases in between. The CDR3 totals 10 residues.

V is TRBV4-2 and J is TRBJ2-2; D gene ambiguous. V was shortened by 0 bases and J by 2 bases, with 4 bases between the two germline ends. The germline V gene has CDR1 LGHNA and CDR2 YNFKEQ. This CDR3 spans 14 amino acids. The CDR3 here is CASSQDPNTGELFF. CDR3 nucleotides: TGTGCCAGCAGCCAAGATCCAAACACCGGGGAGCTGTTTTTT.

The genes are TRBV5-1 and TRBJ2-3; D is perhaps TRBD1 or TRBD2 (7 bases each). The CDR3 contains 16 residues. Germline V gene data show CDR1 as SGHRS and CDR2 as YFSETQ. Trimming stripped 4 bases from V and 2 bases from J, with 17 bases between. The CDR3 bases are TGCGCCAGCAGCAACCGACAGGGAGGGCACACAGATACGCAGTATTTT. It is translated as CASSNRQGGHTDTQYF.

This clone was found once. This chain uses TRBV7-2 with TRBJ2-1; 11 bases are a match to TRBD2. Trimming at V came to 4 bases and at J to 9 bases, leaving 11 bases not matched to a gene. Germline V gene lookup returns CDR1 SGHTA and CDR2 FQGNSA. The CDR3 loop spans 16 amino acids. The CDR3 nucleotides are TGTGCCAGCAGCTCACCACTAGCGGGAGTAGGAGGTGAGCAGTTCTTC. Its translation: CASSSPLAGVGGEQFF.

This chain connects TRBV5-1 to TRBJ2-7, with 8 nucleotides matching TRBD1. This CDR3 comprises 16 residues. Germline V CDR1 and CDR2: SGHRS, YFSETQ. J gave up 2 bases and V 3 bases, and 10 bases lay outside the gene matches. The CDR3 here is CASSYGQGTITYEQYF. CDR3 sequence (DNA): TGCGCCAGCAGCTACGGACAGGGAACAATAACCTACGAGCAGTACTTC.

CDR3 sequence: CASSATSGGKETQYF. In DNA, the CDR3 is TGTGCCAGCAGTGCTACTAGCGGAGGGAAAGAGACCCAGTACTTC. V is TRBV2 and J is TRBJ2-5; 8 bases map to TRBD2. Trimming took 4 bases from V and 3 from J; bases not matched to a gene: 7. The CDR3 runs 15 residues. In germline, CDR1 is SNHLY, CDR2 FYNNEI. Drawing the rest from reference TRBV2 and TRBJ2-5, the complete variable domain is EPEVTQTPSHQVTQMGQEVILRCVPISNHLYFYWYRQILGQKVEFLVSFYNNEISEKSEIFDDQFSVERPDGSNFTLKIRSTKLEDSAMYFCASSATSGGKETQYFGPGTRLLVL.

This clone was observed a single time. Other nucleotide sequences from this sample produce the same CDR3. The chain links TRBV28 to TRBJ1-5; D unresolved. The CDR3 has 12 amino acids. V lost 5 bases, J lost 9 bases, and 11 bases lay in between. Looked up from germline, CDR1 is MDHEN and CDR2 is SYDVKM. The CDR3 here is CASSLRGRPQHF. CDR3 sequence (DNA): TGTGCCAGCAGTCTACGGGGAAGGCCCCAGCATTTT.

The genes are TRBV30 and TRBJ2-7; unclear D gene. The CDR3 is made up of 12 amino acids. V lost 0 bases and J lost 0, with 3 bases in between. Germline V lookup: CDR1 GTSNPN, CDR2 SVGIG (reference sequence). CDR3 coding DNA: TGTGCCTGGAGTGTATACTCCTACGAGCAGTACTTC. Its translation is CAWSVYSYEQYF. Based on the CDR3 plus reference TRBV30 and TRBJ2-7, the full variable domain is SQTIHQWPATLVQPVGSPLSLECTVEGTSNPNLYWYRQAAGRGLQLLFYSVGIGQISSEVPQNLSASRPQDRQFILSSKKLLLSDSGFYLCAWSVYSYEQYFGPGTRLTVT.

The genes are TRBV2 and TRBJ2-1; D remains unclear. V shed 6 bases and J shed 8 bases, with 17 bases lying between them. CDR1 SNHLY and CDR2 FYNNEI come from the germline V gene. The CDR3 covers 14 residues. Here the CDR3 reads CASSPDQTGHEQFF. CDR3 nucleotide sequence: TGTGCCAGCAGCCCGGACCAAACTGGCCATGAGCAGTTCTTC.

V is TRBV30 and J is TRBJ2-5, with TRBD2 identical over 7 bases. V was clipped by 8 bases and J by 5 bases; unmatched bases: 17. The CDR3 totals 15 residues. Per the germline V gene, CDR1 is GTSNPN and CDR2 is SVGIG (reference sequence). The CDR3 spells CATRPGISGFETQYF. In DNA form, the CDR3 reads TGTGCCACCCGACCAGGGATTAGCGGGTTCGAGACCCAGTACTTC.

This chain links TRBV13 with TRBJ2-3; 7 bases map to TRBD1. V gave up 5 bases and J gave up 3 bases; unmatched junction bases: 11. CDR1 and CDR2 (germline): PRHDT, FYEKMQ (reference sequence). This CDR3 region has 16 residues. CDR3 amino acids: CASSPNQGVGTDTQYF. CDR3 sequence (DNA): TGTGCCAGCAGCCCGAATCAGGGGGTTGGGACAGATACGCAGTATTTT.

The J gene is TRBJ2-2, the V gene TRBV4-3; D unresolved. The CDR3 has 16 amino acids. Trimming left V 7 bases short and J 7 bases short, with 22 bases between. The germline V gene encodes CDR1 LGHNA and CDR2 YSLEER. CDR3 residues: CASTSGQTSYGGELFF. DNA of the CDR3: TGCGCCAGCACGTCGGGCCAGACATCCTACGGCGGGGAGCTGTTTTTT.